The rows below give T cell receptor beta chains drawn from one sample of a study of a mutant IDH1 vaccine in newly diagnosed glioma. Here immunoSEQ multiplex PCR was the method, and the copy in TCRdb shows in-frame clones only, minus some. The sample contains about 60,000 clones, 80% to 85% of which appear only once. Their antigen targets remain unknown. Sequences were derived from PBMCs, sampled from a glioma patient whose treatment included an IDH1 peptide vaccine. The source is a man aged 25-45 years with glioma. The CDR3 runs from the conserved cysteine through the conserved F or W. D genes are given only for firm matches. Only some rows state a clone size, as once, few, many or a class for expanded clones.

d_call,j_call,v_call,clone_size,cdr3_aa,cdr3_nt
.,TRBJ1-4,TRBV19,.,CASSHPGTRKLFF,TGTGCCAGTAGTCACCCTGGGACCCGAAAACTGTTTTTT
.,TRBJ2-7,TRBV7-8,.,CASSPYPVEGFYEQYF,TGTGCCAGCAGCCCCTACCCGGTGGAGGGTTTTTACGAGCAGTACTTC
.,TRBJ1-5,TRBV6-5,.,CASSYGLGQPQHF,TGTGCCAGCAGTTACGGGTTGGGGCAGCCCCAGCATTTT
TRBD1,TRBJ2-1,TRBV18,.,CASSRTGGTYNEQFF,TGTGCCAGCTCACGGACAGGGGGGACCTACAATGAGCAGTTCTTC
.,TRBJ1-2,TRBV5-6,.,CASSLGPGLYGYTF,TGTGCCAGCAGCTTGGGTCCGGGGCTCTATGGCTACACCTTC
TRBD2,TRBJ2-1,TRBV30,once,CASLAGGSNEQFF,TGTGCCTCCTTAGCGGGGGGGAGTAATGAGCAGTTCTTC
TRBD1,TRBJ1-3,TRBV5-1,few,CASSVGQGASQMNTIYF,TGCGCCAGCAGCGTCGGACAGGGGGCAAGTCAGATGAACACCATATATTTT
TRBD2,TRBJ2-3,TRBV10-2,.,CASSASGGTDTQYF,TGCGCCAGCTCGGCTAGCGGGGGGACAGATACGCAGTATTTT
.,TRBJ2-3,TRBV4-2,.,CASSQELTSTDTQYF,TGTGCCAGCAGCCAAGAACTAACTAGCACAGATACGCAGTATTTT
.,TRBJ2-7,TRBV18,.,CASSPTGLHEQYF,TGTGCCAGCTCACCCACAGGGTTACACGAGCAGTACTTC
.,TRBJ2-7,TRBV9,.,CASSAHAGTYEQYF,TGTGCCAGCAGCGCCCACGCGGGAACCTACGAGCAGTACTTC
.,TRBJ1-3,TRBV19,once,CASSIDRSSGNTIYF,TGTGCCAGTAGTATAGACAGGTCATCTGGAAACACCATATATTTT
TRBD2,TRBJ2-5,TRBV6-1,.,CASSEVVAGGLQETQYF,TGTGCCAGCAGTGAAGTGGTAGCGGGGGGTCTCCAGGAGACCCAGTACTTC
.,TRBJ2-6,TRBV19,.,CASSMTRASLLTSGANVLTF,TGTGCCAGTAGTATGACCAGGGCTAGCCTATTAACCTCTGGGGCCAACGTCCTGACTTTC
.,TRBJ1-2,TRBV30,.,CASQGLVEADYGYTF,TGTGCCTCCCAAGGCTTAGTTGAGGCGGACTATGGCTACACCTTC
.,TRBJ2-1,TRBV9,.,CASTPDPYNEQFF,TGTGCCAGCACCCCGGACCCCTACAATGAGCAGTTCTTC
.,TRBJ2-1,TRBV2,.,CASSYSRVHNEQFF,TGTGCCAGCAGTTATTCTAGAGTCCACAATGAGCAGTTCTTC
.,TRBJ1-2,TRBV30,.,CAWVVGGFYGYTF,TGTGCCTGGGTCGTTGGGGGGTTCTATGGCTACACCTTC
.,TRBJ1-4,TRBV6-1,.,CASSGSSGSYYEKLFF,TGTGCCAGCAGTGGGTCCTCAGGCAGTTATTATGAAAAACTGTTTTTT
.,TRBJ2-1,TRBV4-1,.,CASSPIRGSNEQFF,TGCGCCAGCAGCCCCATACGGGGGAGCAATGAGCAGTTCTTC
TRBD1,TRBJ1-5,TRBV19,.,CASSRKLDRDYQPQHF,TGTGCCAGTAGCCGAAAGCTGGACAGGGACTATCAGCCCCAGCATTTT
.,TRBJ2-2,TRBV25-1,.,CASSAFTVRAGGTGELFF,TGTGCCAGCAGTGCCTTCACGGTGCGGGCGGGTGGCACCGGGGAGCTGTTTTTT
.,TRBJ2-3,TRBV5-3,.,CARSLPGLIAGTDTQYF,TGTGCCAGAAGCTTACCGGGACTCATAGCCGGCACAGATACGCAGTATTTT
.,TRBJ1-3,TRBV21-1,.,CASSKDLRFLAGNTIYF,TGTGCCAGCAGCAAAGATTTAAGGTTTTTAGCTGGAAACACCATATATTTT
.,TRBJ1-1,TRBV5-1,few,CASSLGSGNTEAFF,TGCGCCAGCAGCTTGGGTAGCGGGAACACTGAAGCTTTCTTT
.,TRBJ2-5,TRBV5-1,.,CASSLVGGRRETQYF,TGCGCCAGCAGCTTGGTTGGGGGACGACGGGAGACCCAGTACTTC
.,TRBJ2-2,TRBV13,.,CASSYQGAGELFF,TGTGCCAGCAGTTATCAGGGCGCCGGGGAGCTGTTTTTT
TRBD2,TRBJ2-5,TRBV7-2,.,CASSLVGLDRETQYF,TGTGCCAGCAGCTTAGTAGGACTAGATCGAGAGACCCAGTACTTC
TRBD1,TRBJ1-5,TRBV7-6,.,CASSLDPPEGQDEQPQHF,TGTGCCAGCAGCTTAGACCCCCCCGAGGGACAGGATGAACAGCCCCAGCATTTT
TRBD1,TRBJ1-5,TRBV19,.,CASSRDRGSNQPQHF,TGTGCCAGTAGCCGGGACAGGGGAAGCAATCAGCCCCAGCATTTT
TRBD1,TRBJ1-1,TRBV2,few,CASSRPGTGSAEAFF,TGTGCCAGCAGTCGTCCCGGGACAGGGAGCGCTGAAGCTTTCTTT
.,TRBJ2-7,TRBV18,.,CASSREGASYEQYF,TGTGCCAGCTCCAGGGAGGGGGCCTCCTACGAGCAGTACTTC
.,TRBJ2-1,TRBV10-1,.,CASGTGTAISYNEQFF,TGCGCCAGCGGAACCGGGACGGCGATATCCTACAATGAGCAGTTCTTC
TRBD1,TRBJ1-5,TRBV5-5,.,CASSLGAGGVNQPQHF,TGTGCCAGCAGCTTGGGCGCAGGGGGGGTCAATCAGCCCCAGCATTTT
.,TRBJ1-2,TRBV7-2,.,CASSLEWGGYGYTF,TGTGCCAGCAGCTTAGAATGGGGTGGCTATGGCTACACCTTC
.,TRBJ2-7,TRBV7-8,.,CASSLVAPRQTNTYEQYF,TGTGCCAGCAGCTTAGTTGCCCCCCGACAGACCAACACCTACGAGCAGTACTTC
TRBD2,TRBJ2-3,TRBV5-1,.,CASSPTSGEVTDTQYF,TGCGCCAGCAGCCCGACTAGCGGGGAGGTCACAGATACGCAGTATTTT
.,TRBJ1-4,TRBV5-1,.,CASSSQEWGINEKLFF,TGCGCCAGCAGCTCACAGGAATGGGGTATTAATGAAAAACTGTTTTTT
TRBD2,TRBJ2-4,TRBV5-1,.,CASSLNPGREDIQYF,TGCGCCAGCAGCTTAAACCCCGGGAGGGAGGACATTCAGTACTTC
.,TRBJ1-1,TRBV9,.,CASSVVGGSGEAFF,TGTGCCAGCAGCGTAGTCGGGGGGTCGGGTGAAGCTTTCTTT
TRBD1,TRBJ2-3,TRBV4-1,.,CASSQDRTGGIDTQYF,TGCGCCAGCAGCCAAGACCGGACAGGGGGCATAGATACGCAGTATTTT
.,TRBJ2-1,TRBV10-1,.,CASKGSGNEQFF,TGCGCCAGCAAAGGGTCGGGCAATGAGCAGTTCTTC
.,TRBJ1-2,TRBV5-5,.,CASSLARVDGYTF,TGTGCCAGCAGCTTGGCCAGGGTCGATGGCTACACCTTC
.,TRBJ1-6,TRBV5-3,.,CARSLEGGAGNSPLHF,TGTGCCAGAAGCTTGGAGGGGGGCGCGGGGAATTCACCCCTCCACTTT
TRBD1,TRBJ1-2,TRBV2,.,CASSASGGNLEGGYTF,TGTGCCAGCAGTGCTTCAGGGGGAAATTTAGAGGGTGGCTACACCTTC
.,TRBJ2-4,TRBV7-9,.,CASSLTGVTKNIQYF,TGTGCCAGCAGCTTAACAGGAGTTACCAAAAACATTCAGTACTTC
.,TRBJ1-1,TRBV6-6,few,CASSFAGNTEAFF,TGTGCCAGCAGTTTCGCAGGGAACACTGAAGCTTTCTTT
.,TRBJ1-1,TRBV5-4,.,CASSLQGRNTEAFF,TGTGCCAGCAGCTTGCAGGGGAGGAACACTGAAGCTTTCTTT
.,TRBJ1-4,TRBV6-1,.,CASSEAGQGYEKLFF,TGTGCCAGCAGTGAAGCTGGGCAGGGTTATGAAAAACTGTTTTTT
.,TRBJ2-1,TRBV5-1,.,CASSLALDTYNEQFF,TGCGCCAGCAGCTTGGCCCTGGACACCTACAATGAGCAGTTCTTC
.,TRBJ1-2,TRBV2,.,CASSPDGIYGYTF,TGTGCCAGCAGTCCGGACGGAATCTATGGCTACACCTTC
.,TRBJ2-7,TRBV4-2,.,CASSQAVERDPSHF,TGTGCCAGCAGCCAAGCAGTAGAACGGGACCCTTCTCACTTC
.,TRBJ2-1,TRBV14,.,CASSQDWGVGGFSYNEQFF,TGTGCCAGCAGCCAAGATTGGGGTGTCGGGGGTTTTTCCTACAATGAGCAGTTCTTC
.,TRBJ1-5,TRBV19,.,CASSIHTGPNQPQHF,TGTGCCAGTAGTATCCACACAGGGCCCAATCAGCCCCAGCATTTT
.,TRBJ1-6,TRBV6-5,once,CASSLEGRLYNSPLHF,TGTGCCAGCAGTTTAGAAGGACGTCTTTATAATTCACCCCTCCACTTT
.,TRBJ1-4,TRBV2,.,CASMARVGATNEKLFF,TGTGCCAGCATGGCGAGGGTGGGGGCAACTAATGAAAAACTGTTTTTT
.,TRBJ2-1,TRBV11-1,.,CASSLVAQRAYNEQFF,TGTGCCAGCAGCTTAGTTGCCCAACGCGCCTACAATGAGCAGTTCTTC
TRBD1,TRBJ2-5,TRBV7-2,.,CASSLGHTGGQETQYF,TGTGCCAGCAGCTTAGGTCATACAGGGGGCCAAGAGACCCAGTACTTC